A selection of T cell receptor beta chains follows, all from one sample in a study of shared T cell receptors in the human thymus. Sequencing used immunoSEQ multiplex PCR; TCRdb keeps in-frame clones, though not all of them. The sample records about 660,000 clones, 88% being singletons. These data are also associated with another study on human thymus T cells.

The sequenced sample consisted of thymocytes. These receptors all stem from a boy younger than two with a congenital heart defect. Each CDR3 is given without its conserved first and last residue. The D gene is left open where the match is weak.

J | V | D | CDR3
TRBJ2-7 | TRBV2 | TRBD1 | ASRPTRDREYEQY
TRBJ2-7 | TRBV6-1 | . | ASSEHNDRMLIYEQY
TRBJ2-1 | TRBV30 | TRBD2 | AWRGLAGASYNEQF
TRBJ1-2 | TRBV18 | TRBD1 | ASSPGTGAVGGYT
TRBJ1-2 | TRBV7-9 | . | ASSFADTYT
TRBJ2-3 | TRBV19 | TRBD2 | ASSQVNGTSARDTQY
TRBJ2-3 | TRBV10-3 | . | AISERVADTDTQY
TRBJ2-5 | TRBV5-6 | TRBD2 | ASSCGRTGVETQY
TRBJ2-7 | TRBV16 | . | ASSRVRGGVLEQY
TRBJ2-5 | TRBV7-3 | TRBD2 | ASSPWTSGRGRKETQY
TRBJ2-3 | TRBV4-1 | . | ASGQDWARVTDTQY
TRBJ2-7 | TRBV9 | TRBD2 | ASSAGTSGRAREQY
TRBJ2-1 | TRBV7-2 | TRBD1 | ASSSRDRRNNEQF
TRBJ2-3 | TRBV5-6 | TRBD2 | ASSLPKRESGDTQY
TRBJ2-2 | TRBV6-5 | TRBD1 | ASSYSGRGTGELF
TRBJ1-2 | TRBV7-9 | TRBD1 | ASSLRFWTGPLWWT
TRBJ2-5 | TRBV9 | TRBD1 | ASSPRQGRETQY
TRBJ2-3 | TRBV2 | TRBD2 | ASIRNRTSGRTDTQY
TRBJ1-2 | TRBV5-1 | . | ASSLGGRNDGYT
TRBJ1-2 | TRBV5-1 | . | ASSPPRDGDYGYT
TRBJ2-1 | TRBV29-1 | . | SAGGLAAERGGGEQF
TRBJ2-7 | TRBV4-1 | . | ASSQDLGQPPGLGEYEQY
TRBJ2-5 | TRBV28 | . | ASSPHLEAPLETQY
TRBJ2-1 | TRBV5-6 | TRBD2 | ASSSPPLRGGGIHNEQF
TRBJ2-5 | TRBV11-3 | . | ASSPGRAETQY
TRBJ2-2 | TRBV5-6 | . | ASSLAENGGWNTGELF
TRBJ2-7 | TRBV6-6 | TRBD2 | ASSYVMAGGVYEQY
TRBJ1-4 | TRBV6-1 | . | AAADSLNEKLF
TRBJ2-7 | TRBV7-9 | . | ASSGEAGPSYEQY
TRBJ2-1 | TRBV28 | . | ASSPDGHQYNEQF
TRBJ2-5 | TRBV30 | . | AWSVEETQY
TRBJ2-7 | TRBV19 | . | ASSFRSPLGQY
TRBJ2-3 | TRBV7-9 | . | ASSPIRGPDTQY
TRBJ2-7 | TRBV19 | TRBD2 | ASSIRSGTSGDYEQY
TRBJ2-3 | TRBV6-5 | . | ASSFPSGSQY
TRBJ2-2 | TRBV19 | . | ATWRGSTGELF
TRBJ2-7 | TRBV27 | . | ASSSVPSYEQY
TRBJ2-7 | TRBV27 | TRBD2 | ASSSPPLAGVTYEQY
TRBJ2-1 | TRBV9 | . | ASSGSLGGYNEQF
TRBJ2-3 | TRBV6-5 | . | ASSYWTGDNDTQY
TRBJ2-2 | TRBV18 | TRBD2 | ASWTPREGDTGELF
TRBJ2-7 | TRBV4-3 | . | ASSQRRYLNRQNEQY
TRBJ2-1 | TRBV6-4 | . | ASSATGVRGNEQF
TRBJ2-1 | TRBV4-3 | TRBD2 | ASSRGSGRGYNEQF
TRBJ1-1 | TRBV30 | . | AWSLGEVVNTEAF
TRBJ2-1 | TRBV6-4 | TRBD2 | ASSDTGLAGASPLNEQF
TRBJ2-3 | TRBV7-2 | TRBD2 | ASSLREGKRSTDTQY
TRBJ2-1 | TRBV4-1 | TRBD2 | ASSQHGLAGGLAYNEQF
TRBJ2-5 | TRBV4-1 | TRBD2 | ASSQDIPPSGREETQY
TRBJ2-7 | TRBV11-2 | TRBD1 | ASSLGQAGREQY
TRBJ2-7 | TRBV11-1 | TRBD1 | ASSFSDRAFGDYEQY